The 5 T cell receptor beta chains given below trace back to one sample, sequenced in a study of cytomegalovirus exposure and HLA in healthy donors (dated by TCRdb to 2016 to 2017). The protocol used for the library was the immunoSEQ multiplex PCR assay. A mixture of 60 forward primers for TCR Vbeta segments and 13 reverse primers for TCR Jbeta segments was used in the multiplex PCR. TCRdb mirrors the immuneACCESS table, restricted to in-frame sequences. Some clones are absent from its copies; in checked studies, under half trace to an unresolved V gene, and the reason for the others is unknown. The sample table shows 160,000 or so clones, and 84% are seen once. The ten largest clonotypes hold around 0.96% of the sample. The specimen sequenced was PBMCs. The receptors come from a man aged 25-45 years in good health and CMV-seronegative.

The chain links TRBV19 to TRBJ1-4; 8 nucleotides match TRBD1. This CDR3 has 15 amino acids. From germline, CDR1 is LNHDA and CDR2 SQIVND (reference sequence). The V segment lost 6 bases and the J segment 8 bases; nucleotides outside the gene matches: 11. CDR3 sequence: CASRPPGTGGEKLFF. The CDR3 nucleotides read TGTGCCAGTAGACCCCCCGGGACAGGAGGAGAAAAACTGTTTTTT.

The CDR3 DNA follows: TGTGCCAGCAGGGATGTATCAGGGGACGAGCAGTACTTC. As protein: CASRDVSGDEQYF. V usage is TRBV6-5 and J usage is TRBJ2-5; weak D call: TRBD1 (6 bases). The DNA end favors TRBJ2-7, so the J call may be wrong. The CDR3 covers 13 residues. The V gene's germline CDR1 is MNHEY and CDR2 SVGAGI.

This clone occurred once. The chain links TRBV28 to TRBJ1-2; D may be TRBD1 (5 bases). The V end lost 6 bases, the J end lost 1 base, and 9 bases lay between the germline ends. Germline lookup yields CDR1 MDHEN and CDR2 SYDVKM. The CDR3 length is 13 residues. The CDR3 sequence: CASSPTDNYGYTF. CDR3 bases: TGTGCCAGCAGCCCGACAGATAACTATGGCTACACCTTC.

The V call is TRBV29-1, the J call TRBJ1-1; a weak D match, TRBD1 (5 bases). V was shortened by 0 bases and J by 4 bases, with 12 bases between the two germline ends. The CDR3 sequence is 14 residues long. Germline CDR1 is SQVTM and CDR2 is ANQGSEA. The CDR3 spells CSVEDRQRGTEAFF. The DNA for the CDR3 is TGCAGCGTTGAAGATCGGCAAAGGGGCACTGAAGCTTTCTTT.

The J gene is TRBJ2-3, the V gene TRBV21-1; TRBD1 is taken as the D call from the table, unchecked against the DNA. TRBV21-1 is noted as a pseudogene. The CDR3 has 16 amino acids. CDR3 loop: CASRRLVDISTDTQYF. In nucleotides, the CDR3 is TGTGCCAGCAGAAGGCTGGTCGACATTAGCACAGATACGCAGTATTTT.